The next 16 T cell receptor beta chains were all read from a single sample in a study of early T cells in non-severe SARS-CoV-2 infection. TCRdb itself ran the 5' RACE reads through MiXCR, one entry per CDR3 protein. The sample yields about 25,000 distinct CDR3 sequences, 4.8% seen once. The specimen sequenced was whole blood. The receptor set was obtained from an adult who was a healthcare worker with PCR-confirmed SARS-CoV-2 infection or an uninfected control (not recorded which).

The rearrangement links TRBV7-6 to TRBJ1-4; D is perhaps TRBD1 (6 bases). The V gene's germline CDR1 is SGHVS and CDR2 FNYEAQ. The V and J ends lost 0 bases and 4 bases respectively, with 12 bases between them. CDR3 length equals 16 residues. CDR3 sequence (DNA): TGTGCCAGCAGCTTAGCTGTGGGGGCTCTTAATGAAAAACTGTTTTTT. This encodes CASSLAVGALNEKLFF.

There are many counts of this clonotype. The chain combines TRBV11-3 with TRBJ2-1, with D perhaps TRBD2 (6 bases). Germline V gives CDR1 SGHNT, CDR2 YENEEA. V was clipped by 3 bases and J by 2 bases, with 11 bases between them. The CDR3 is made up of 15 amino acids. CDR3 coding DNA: TGTGCCAGCAGCTTCAGCGGGCCTACCTACAATGAGCAGTTCTTC. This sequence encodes CASSFSGPTYNEQFF.

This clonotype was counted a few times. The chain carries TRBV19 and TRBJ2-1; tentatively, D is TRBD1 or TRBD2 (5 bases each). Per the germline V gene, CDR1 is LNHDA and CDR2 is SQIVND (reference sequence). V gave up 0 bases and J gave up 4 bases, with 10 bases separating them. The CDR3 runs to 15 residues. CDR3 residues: CASSIEGTLYNEQFF. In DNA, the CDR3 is TGTGCCAGTAGTATAGAAGGGACCCTTTACAATGAGCAGTTCTTC.

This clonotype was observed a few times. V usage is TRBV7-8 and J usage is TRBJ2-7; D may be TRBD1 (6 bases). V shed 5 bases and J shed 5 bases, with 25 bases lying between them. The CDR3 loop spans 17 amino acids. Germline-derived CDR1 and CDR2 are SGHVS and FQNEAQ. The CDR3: CASSPHPTGGSLHEQYF. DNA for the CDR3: TGTGCCAGCAGCCCCCATCCGACAGGCGGTAGCCTCCACGAGCAGTACTTC.

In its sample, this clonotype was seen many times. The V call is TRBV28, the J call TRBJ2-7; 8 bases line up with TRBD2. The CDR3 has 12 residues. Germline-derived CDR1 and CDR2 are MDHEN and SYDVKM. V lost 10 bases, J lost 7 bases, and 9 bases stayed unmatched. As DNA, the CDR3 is TGTGCCACGGCCGGACTAGCTGGGGAGCAGTACTTC. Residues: CATAGLAGEQYF.

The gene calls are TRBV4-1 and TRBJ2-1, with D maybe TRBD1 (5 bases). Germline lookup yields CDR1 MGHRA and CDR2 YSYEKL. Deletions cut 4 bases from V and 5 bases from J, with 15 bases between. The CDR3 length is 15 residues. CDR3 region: CASSPYLQGNNEQFF. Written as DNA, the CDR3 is TGCGCCAGCAGCCCATACTTGCAGGGAAACAATGAGCAGTTCTTC.

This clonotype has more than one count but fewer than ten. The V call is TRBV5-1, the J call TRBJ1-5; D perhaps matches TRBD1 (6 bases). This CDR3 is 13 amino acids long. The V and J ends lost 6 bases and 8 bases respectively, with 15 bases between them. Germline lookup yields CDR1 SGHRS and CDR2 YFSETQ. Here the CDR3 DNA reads TGCGCCAGCACCATCTCAGGGGATGAGCCCCAGCATTTT. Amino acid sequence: CASTISGDEPQHF.

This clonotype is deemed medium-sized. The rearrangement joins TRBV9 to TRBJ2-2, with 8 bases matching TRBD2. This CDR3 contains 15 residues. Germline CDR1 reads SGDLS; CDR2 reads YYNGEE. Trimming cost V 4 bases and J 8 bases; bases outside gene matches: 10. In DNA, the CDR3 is TGTGCCAGCAGCCAACATGGAAGCGGGAGAGGGGAGCTGTTTTTT. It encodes CASSQHGSGRGELFF.

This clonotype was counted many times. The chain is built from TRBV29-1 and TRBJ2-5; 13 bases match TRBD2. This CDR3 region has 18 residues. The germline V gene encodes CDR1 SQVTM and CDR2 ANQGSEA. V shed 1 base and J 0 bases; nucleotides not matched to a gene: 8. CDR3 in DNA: TGCAGCGTTGAAGCCGGACTAGCGGGGGTAATATACCAAGAGACCCAGTACTTC. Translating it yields CSVEAGLAGVIYQETQYF.

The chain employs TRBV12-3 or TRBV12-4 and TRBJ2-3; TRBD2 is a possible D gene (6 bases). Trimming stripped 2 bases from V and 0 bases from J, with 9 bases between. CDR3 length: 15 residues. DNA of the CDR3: TGTGCCAGCAGTTTAATAGCGGCTAGCACAGATACGCAGTATTTT. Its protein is CASSLIAASTDTQYF.

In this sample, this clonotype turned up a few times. Written as DNA, the CDR3 is TGTGCCTGGAGTGCCGTCCGCGTTACAGGGACAGGGATCACCTACGAGCAGTACTTC. This sequence encodes CAWSAVRVTGTGITYEQYF. The V and J genes are TRBV30 and TRBJ2-7; 9 bases match TRBD1. Germline CDR1 is GTSNPN and CDR2 is SVGIG (reference sequence). This CDR3 region has 19 residues. With V trimmed by 1 base and J by 2 bases, 18 bases remained unmatched.

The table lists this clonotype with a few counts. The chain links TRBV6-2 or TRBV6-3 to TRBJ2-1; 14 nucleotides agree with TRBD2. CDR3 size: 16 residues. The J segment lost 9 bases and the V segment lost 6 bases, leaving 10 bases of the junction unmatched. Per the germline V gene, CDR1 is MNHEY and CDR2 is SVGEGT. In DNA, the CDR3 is TGTGCCAGCAGGCCGACTAGCGGGGGGGCCTATTTTGAGCAGTTCTTC. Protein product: CASRPTSGGAYFEQFF.

In nucleotides, the CDR3 is TGCGCCAGCGGGTACGGGACTAGCGAGACAGATACGCAGTATTTT. Translating gives CASGYGTSETDTQYF. This chain links TRBV10-2 with TRBJ2-3, with TRBD2 matching 10 bases. The V segment lost 8 bases and the J segment 3 bases; nucleotides outside the gene matches: 8. The CDR3 sequence is 15 residues long. Germline lookup yields CDR1 WSHSY and CDR2 SAAADI.

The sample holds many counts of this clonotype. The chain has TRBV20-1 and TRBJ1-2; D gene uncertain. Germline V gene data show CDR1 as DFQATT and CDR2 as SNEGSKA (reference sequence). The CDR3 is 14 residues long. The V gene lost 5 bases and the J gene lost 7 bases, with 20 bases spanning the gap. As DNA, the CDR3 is TGCAGTGCTCCGATGTCGGCAGTCGCATTTGGCTACACCTTC. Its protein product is CSAPMSAVAFGYTF.

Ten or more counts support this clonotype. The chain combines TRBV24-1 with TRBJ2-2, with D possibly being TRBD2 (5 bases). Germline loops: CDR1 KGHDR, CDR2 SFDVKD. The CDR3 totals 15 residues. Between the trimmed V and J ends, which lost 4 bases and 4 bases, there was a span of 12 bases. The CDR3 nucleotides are TGTGCCACCAGTGACGTCGAAGGGAGCACCGGGGAGCTGTTTTTT. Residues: CATSDVEGSTGELFF.

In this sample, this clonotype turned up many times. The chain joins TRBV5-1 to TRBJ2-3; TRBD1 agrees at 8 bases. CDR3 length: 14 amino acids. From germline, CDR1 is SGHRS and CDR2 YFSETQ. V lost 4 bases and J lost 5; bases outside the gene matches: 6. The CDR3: CASSPKTGVDTQYF. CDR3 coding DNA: TGCGCCAGCAGCCCTAAGACAGGGGTAGATACGCAGTATTTT.